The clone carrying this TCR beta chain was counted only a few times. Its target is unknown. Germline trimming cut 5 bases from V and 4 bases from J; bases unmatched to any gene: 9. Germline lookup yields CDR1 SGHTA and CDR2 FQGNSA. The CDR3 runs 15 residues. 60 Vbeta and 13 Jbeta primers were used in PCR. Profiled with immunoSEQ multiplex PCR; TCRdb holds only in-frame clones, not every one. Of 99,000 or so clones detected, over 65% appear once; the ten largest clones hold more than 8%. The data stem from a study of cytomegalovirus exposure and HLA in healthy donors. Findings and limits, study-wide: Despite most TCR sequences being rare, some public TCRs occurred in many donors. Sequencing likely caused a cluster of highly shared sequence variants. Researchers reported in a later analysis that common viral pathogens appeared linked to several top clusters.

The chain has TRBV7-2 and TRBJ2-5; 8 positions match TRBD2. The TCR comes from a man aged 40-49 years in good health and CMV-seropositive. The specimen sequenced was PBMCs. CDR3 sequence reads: CASSRSGLAGETQYF. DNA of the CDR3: TGTGCCAGCAGCCGCTCGGGGCTAGCGGGAGAGACCCAGTACTTC.